Listed below are T cell receptor beta chains from one sample, sequenced in a study of cytomegalovirus exposure and HLA in healthy donors. Here immunoSEQ multiplex PCR was the method, and the copy in TCRdb shows in-frame clones only, minus some. The sample has about 150,000 clones, over 70% seen once. Material for sequencing was PBMCs. The receptors come from a man aged 40-50 years in good health and CMV-seronegative. CDR3s include the opening cysteine and the closing phenylalanine or tryptophan.

CDR3aa | v_gene
CASTGHQNTEAFF | TRBV6-1
CASRRADEKLFF | TRBV2
CASSLVSGQGAIGYTF | TRBV5-1
CASSLEQGAAGNTIYF | TRBV7-9
CASSFQVYTEAFF | TRBV5-1
CASSVSGRGRNTIYF | TRBV6-1
CASSQDTLAIYNEQFF | TRBV4-3
CASSQEADPGGTEAFF | TRBV4-2
CASGQGVGDTQYF | TRBV12-5
CASSLSGTEETQYF | TRBV7-3
CTSSQDRRLAGQQSTDTQYF | TRBV1
CASSPGRWVQDQGGDYNEQFF | TRBV21-1
CATSRDRLKADNEQFF | TRBV15
CAISESKGTGKNQPQHF | TRBV10-3
CASGRSGPYNEQFF | TRBV5-4
CAISWGQRDTQYF | TRBV10-3
CASSITRTGGRETQYF | TRBV19
CAISGGSTAGDIQYF | TRBV10-3
CASSQGGRGTYGYTF | TRBV7-2
CSVEDGNRPARFYGYTF | TRBV29-1
CASSTRLAVDTDTQYF | TRBV25-1
CASSQRVRETQYF | TRBV27
CASSLRQGAVGEKLFF | TRBV5-1
CASSLAVAGGTGELFF | TRBV5-6
CASSFGRGEQYF | TRBV27
CASSENRGTEAFF | TRBV2
CASSFRGEGTQYF | TRBV7-2
CSVRLGGTSSYEQYF | TRBV29-1
CASLPPGTSGIREQFF | TRBV27
CASSYMGQGGYEQYF | TRBV5-1
CASSLGAYETYEQYF | TRBV5-1
CASSVSGSSSYEQYF | TRBV2
CASSEFSGSNQETQYF | TRBV2
CASGSPGSWYEQYF | TRBV2
CASSPGQMTEAFF | TRBV5-1
CASSFVEDTYEQYF | TRBV5-1
CASSVGGVSYGYTF | TRBV6-1
CASSPAGNEQYF | TRBV7-3
CASSLEANYEQYF | TRBV5-1
CASSALAGTGGRGYTF | TRBV27
CASSVGGLQPQHF | TRBV9
CASSLVDRAGQFF | TRBV11-3